This paragraph reports one T cell receptor (beta chain). The method was immunoSEQ multiplex PCR; TCRdb's version includes in-frame clones alone and lacks a portion of them. This table holds about 250,000 clones, 88% found once. The germline V gene encodes CDR1 GTSNPN and CDR2 SVGIG (reference sequence). V shed 5 bases and J shed 0 bases, with 11 bases lying between them. This CDR3 has 14 residues. The sample originates from a study of blood T cell repertoires in COVID-19. The source is a woman aged 25 to 39 with COVID-19, enrolled during active disease. This sequence joins TRBV30 and TRBJ1-5, with unresolved D. The sequenced sample was peripheral blood. CDR3 DNA sequence: TGTGCCTGGGGGAGGACCCATAGCAATCAGCCCCAGCATTTT. Amino acid sequence: CAWGRTHSNQPQHF.